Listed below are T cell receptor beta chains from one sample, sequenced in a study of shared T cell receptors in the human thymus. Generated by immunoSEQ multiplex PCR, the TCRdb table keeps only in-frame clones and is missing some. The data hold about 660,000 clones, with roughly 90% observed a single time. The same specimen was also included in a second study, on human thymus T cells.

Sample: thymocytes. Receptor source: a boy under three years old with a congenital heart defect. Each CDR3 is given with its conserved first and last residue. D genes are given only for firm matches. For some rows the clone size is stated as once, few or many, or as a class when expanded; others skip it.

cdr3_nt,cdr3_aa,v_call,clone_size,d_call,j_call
TGTGCCAGCAGCTTAAGGCAAGCGGGAGTCCGCCCTGAGCAGTTCTTC,CASSLRQAGVRPEQFF,TRBV7-3,NA,TRBD2,TRBJ2-1
TGTGCCAGCAGTAATTCGGACAGGGGGAACTCTGAAGCTTTCTTT,CASSNSDRGNSEAFF,TRBV6-5,NA,TRBD1,TRBJ1-1
TGTGCCAGCAGCCCTGGGCTACAGCGGGAGGTTCCCTACGAGCAGTACTTC,CASSPGLQREVPYEQYF,TRBV5-6,NA,TRBD2,TRBJ2-7
TGTGCCAGCTCAGCGGGAGTCGGCGAGCAGTACTTC,CASSAGVGEQYF,TRBV25-1,NA,TRBD2,TRBJ2-7
TGTGCCTGGAGCAAGCGGCAGGATCGGGTAACTAATGAAAAACTGTTTTTT,CAWSKRQDRVTNEKLFF,TRBV30,NA,NA,TRBJ1-4
TGTGCCAGTAGCCCGAGAGTCTTTCTCGGCTACACCTTC,CASSPRVFLGYTF,TRBV19,NA,NA,TRBJ1-2
TGTGCCAGCAGTCAAAAACAGAAGCCTCAGTTCTTC,CASSQKQKPQFF,TRBV5-6,NA,NA,TRBJ2-1
TGTGCCAGCAGCGAGACAGGGGGCAATCAGCCCCAGCATTTT,CASSETGGNQPQHF,TRBV6-4,once,TRBD1,TRBJ1-5
TGTGCCAGCAGTCCCGGAGGCTCCTACGAGCAGTACTTC,CASSPGGSYEQYF,TRBV28,NA,NA,TRBJ2-7
TGTGCCAGCAGCCAAGATTGGGAGGAGACCCAGTACTTC,CASSQDWEETQYF,TRBV14,once,NA,TRBJ2-5
TGTGCCAGCAGCCCCACACTAGCAGACCAATACAATGAGCAGTTCTTC,CASSPTLADQYNEQFF,TRBV11-2,NA,NA,TRBJ2-1
TGTGCCAGCAGCTTGAAGAAGCGGGAGGCGGATGAGACCCAGTACTTC,CASSLKKREADETQYF,TRBV5-4,NA,TRBD2,TRBJ2-5
TGTGCCAGCAGCCTAGGGGGGGGGAACACTGAAGCTTTCTTT,CASSLGGGNTEAFF,TRBV11-2,NA,NA,TRBJ1-1
TGTGCCAAGTACAGGGGCAGGGGAAGGTTAATCCTAGCTGAATACTACGAGCAGTACTTC,CAKYRGRGRLILAEYYEQYF,TRBV21-1,NA,NA,TRBJ2-7
TGTGCCAGCAGCGAAGGACAGGGGGCCAGTGGCTACACCTTC,CASSEGQGASGYTF,TRBV5-6,NA,TRBD1,TRBJ1-2
TGTGCCAGCAGCCAAGGGGAGGGGAACACTGAAGCTTTCTTT,CASSQGEGNTEAFF,TRBV14,NA,NA,TRBJ1-1
TGTGCCAGCAGAACAACAGGGCCTGGAAACACCATATATTTT,CASRTTGPGNTIYF,TRBV28,few,NA,TRBJ1-3
TGTGCCAGCAGCCAATCTTCACCTTGTGGACAGGGGACAGATACGCAGTATTTT,CASSQSSPCGQGTDTQYF,TRBV4-2,few,TRBD1,TRBJ2-3
TGTGCCAGCTCGCTCAGAAGGAACCACCGACTCACCAACACTGAAGCTTTCTTT,CASSLRRNHRLTNTEAFF,TRBV2,NA,NA,TRBJ1-1
TGTGCCAGCAGCTTCGGGCGGGACTACGAGCAGTACTTC,CASSFGRDYEQYF,TRBV11-3,NA,NA,TRBJ2-7
TGCGCCAGCAGCTGCAGACTAGCTACCACAGATACGCAGTATTTT,CASSCRLATTDTQYF,TRBV5-1,NA,TRBD2,TRBJ2-3
TGTGCCAGCTCACCTGGGGACAGGGTTTACGAGCAGTACTTC,CASSPGDRVYEQYF,TRBV18,NA,TRBD1,TRBJ2-7
TGTGCCAGCAGTCCCACCCGAGGGGGAAACTATGGCTACACCTTC,CASSPTRGGNYGYTF,TRBV27,NA,NA,TRBJ1-2
TGTGCCAGCAGTTTATCACGGGGGGGCAATCAGCCCCAGCATTTT,CASSLSRGGNQPQHF,TRBV27,NA,NA,TRBJ1-5
TGCGCCAGCAGCCAAGATAGAGAGACTTTGGTTGATGAAAAACTGTTTTTT,CASSQDRETLVDEKLFF,TRBV4-1,NA,NA,TRBJ1-4